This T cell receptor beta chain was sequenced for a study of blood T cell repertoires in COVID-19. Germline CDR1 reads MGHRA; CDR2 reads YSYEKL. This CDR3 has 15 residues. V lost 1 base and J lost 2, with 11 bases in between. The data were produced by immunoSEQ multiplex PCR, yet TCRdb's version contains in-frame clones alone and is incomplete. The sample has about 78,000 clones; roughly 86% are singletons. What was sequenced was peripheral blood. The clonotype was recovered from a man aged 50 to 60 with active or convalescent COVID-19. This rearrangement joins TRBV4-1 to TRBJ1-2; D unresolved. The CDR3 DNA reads TGCGCCAGCAGCCAAGGTAGAGGGTCCAACTATGGCTACACCTTC. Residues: CASSQGRGSNYGYTF.